The sequence of this T cell receptor beta chain was determined in a study of blood T cell repertoires in COVID-19. Study background: Specimens from acute and convalescent COVID-19 originated in the United States, Italy and Spain. PBMCs, B-cell-depleted T cells, or T cells were the source of the cDNA or gDNA that made up the material.

This clone was detected once. The CDR3 extends over 14 amino acids. Germline V gene data show CDR1 as MNHEY and CDR2 as SMNVEV (reference sequence). Trimming at V came to 6 bases and at J to 7 bases, leaving 8 bases not matched to a gene. In the source study's methods: How many nucleated cells were present was estimated from reference gene primer amplification. Assay used: immunoSEQ multiplex PCR; TCRdb lists only in-frame clones, some missing. That table gives V, J and clone size, and the DNA gave D and trimming. Of fewer than 200,000 clones listed, 84% are singletons. The genes are TRBV27 and TRBJ2-7; 11 bases match TRBD1. The specimen sequenced was peripheral blood. The clonotype comes from a man in his forties who had recovered from COVID-19. In DNA, the CDR3 is TGTGCCAGCAGAACCGGGACAGGGGGACGGGAGCAGTACTTC. It codes for CASRTGTGGREQYF.